This T cell receptor beta chain is drawn from a study of PD-L1 blockade in urothelial cancer (dated by TCRdb to 2016 to 2017). Broadly, across the study: Therapy was started at some point between 2013 and 2015 for all patients, and atezolizumab 1,200 mg was administered intravenously every 3 weeks. Somatic, immune and clinical correlates of response to PD-L1 blockade with atezolizumab in urothelial cancer were the focus of an exploratory multi-omic analysis. About 85% of the roughly 29 patients were identified as males with urothelial cancer of bladder origin, and a prior smoking history was reported by 18 of 29 patients. Patients had an ECOG performance status of 0 or 1 and had received between 0 and 3 prior chemotherapy regimens. Blood samples were analyzed at 3 weeks after treatment start (second dose) and at 6 weeks after treatment start. In the same patients, whole exome sequencing and RNA sequencing of pretreatment tumors were performed in addition to TCR sequencing. TCR sequencing covered pretreatment tumor samples and matched, serially collected peripheral blood taken before and after atezolizumab treatment. Durable clinical benefit was defined as progression-free survival longer than 6 months, and TCR features were also tested against progression-free and overall survival. Durable clinical benefit was achieved by nine patients but not by the remaining 20. Twenty-nine patients had pretreatment blood TCR-seq, some 25 had at least one posttreatment blood collection, and some 25 had tumor TCR-seq. Blood samples gave median yields of around 140,000 T cells and 80,000 to 90,000 unique TCRs, along with a median clonality of around 0.08.

The full study reports these points: Because the sample size was small (n ≈ 30) and many exploratory analyses were performed, the results are intended to be hypothesis-generating. A pretreatment peripheral blood TCR clonality below the median was linked to improved progression-free and overall survival. Greater expansion of tumor-associated TCR clones in peripheral blood 3 weeks after the start of treatment was observed in patients with durable benefit (n ≈ 24, p = 0.022).

CDR1 is given as SGHRS and CDR2 as YFSETQ, both from the germline V gene. From V the trimming removes 2 bases and from J it removes 0 bases, while the gene matches leave 8 bases of the junction unaccounted for. The CDR3 runs 18 residues from the cysteine to the phenylalanine. The only DNA kept is the CDR3, 54 bases in frame from the first base. To estimate absolute template abundance from read counts, synthetic TCR analog templates were spiked into each PCR. TCRbeta CDR3 regions were amplified from genomic DNA with bias-controlled V and J gene primers using the immunoSEQ assay. Sequencing of rearranged TCRbeta segments was performed at approximately 20X coverage. As for the original processing: Clustering was used to correct sequencing errors, and CDR3s were annotated against IMGT to assign V, D and J genes. Downstream analyses used only productive TCRbeta rearrangements and left out out-of-frame or stop-codon sequences. To compute clonality, Shannon entropy was normalized by the log of the number of unique productive sequences and then subtracted from one. Fisher's exact test with Benjamini-Hochberg correction, using a cutoff of adjusted p below 0.01, was how clones that differed between time points or between blood and tumor were identified. Here the immuneACCESS table is served through TCRdb, limited to in-frame sequences with V and J called. Missing clones are a known gap in these copies; in checked studies unresolved V genes cover under half, and the rest lacks a known reason. The V and J calls and clone size are taken from that table; D and trimming were inferred from the DNA. The sample yields about 80,000 clones; roughly 90% were counted once. The top ten clonotypes cover approximately 6% of the sample.

As for this clone: Its antigen has not been determined. Base qualities were left out, and no much larger clone turns up one base away.

A total of under 30 patients with locally advanced or metastatic urothelial carcinoma, treated at Memorial Sloan Kettering on a trial protocol, made up the cohort. Peripheral blood mononuclear cells were collected pretreatment and during treatment, with between 1 and 8 total time points per patient. The Qiagen DNeasy Blood extraction kit was used to purify genomic DNA from total PBMCs and tumor samples. PBMCs were collected pretreatment and during treatment, and were isolated and stored as previously described. Sequencing used PBMCs, obtained around atezolizumab (anti-PD-L1) treatment. The V and J genes are TRBV5-1 and TRBJ2-2, and 9 junctional nucleotides match TRBD1. The receptor's source is a woman in her 70s with urothelial cancer. This receptor has the CDR3 CASSLSPGQGPNTGELFF. The DNA sequence follows: TGCGCCAGCAGCTTATCACCGGGACAGGGCCCGAACACCGGGGAGCTGTTTTTT.